These 6 T cell receptor beta chains were all obtained from the same sample, sequenced in a study of beta chain features in type 1 diabetes. Notes on the study in general: Moderate but significant shortening of TCRB CDR3s was recorded in all four CD4+ subsets from Type 1 diabetes patients.

What was sequenced were expressed TCRB transcripts, since all of the isolated RNA had been reverse transcribed. Sequencing was performed with immunoSEQ multiplex PCR; in TCRdb, only in-frame clones are kept and a portion is missing. The table has 600,000 or so clones, roughly 12% seen once; the top ten hold roughly 0.11%. These receptors' antigens are unknown. Sequenced: naive CD4+ T cells from blood. These receptors all stem from a man aged 25-40 years with type 1 diabetes.

The chain joins TRBV12-5 to TRBJ2-5, with unresolved D. The CDR3 consists of 13 residues. Germline V gene lookup returns CDR1 LGHNT and CDR2 FRNRAP. V dropped 6 bases and J dropped 5 bases, with 13 bases sitting between them. The CDR3 reads CASGSDGVETQYF. The CDR3 region has the DNA TGTGCTAGTGGGTCGGACGGTGTGGAGACCCAGTACTTC.

V and J are TRBV28 and TRBJ2-7; D gene uncertain. Germline values: CDR1 MDHEN, CDR2 SYDVKM. This CDR3 comprises 10 residues. V lost 9 bases and J 1 base, leaving 4 bases between the germline ends. The CDR3 loop reads CASVSYEQYF. The CDR3, as DNA: TGTGCCAGTGTGTCCTACGAGCAGTACTTC.

The chain recombines TRBV2 with TRBJ1-2; D may be TRBD1 (6 bases). Looked up from germline, CDR1 is SNHLY and CDR2 is FYNNEI. The CDR3 is 13 amino acids. The V end was cut by 9 bases, the J end by 4 bases, with 15 bases between. The CDR3 spells CASGGGHIYGYTF. CDR3 in DNA: TGTGCCAGTGGGGGGGGACATATCTATGGCTACACCTTC.

This clone occurred a few times. The V and J genes are TRBV14 and TRBJ1-1, with a possible D match to TRBD1 (5 bases). This CDR3 is built from 13 residues. Germline V lookup: CDR1 SGHDN, CDR2 FVKESK. Trimming left V 0 bases short and J 11 bases short, with 13 bases between. The CDR3 nucleotides read TGTGCCAGCAGCCAAGAAGGTTGGGGGACGGCTTTCTTT. As protein: CASSQEGWGTAFF.

The chain has TRBV10-3 and TRBJ1-1; 7 positions match TRBD1. The trim removed 6 bases at V and 7 bases at J, leaving 14 bases unmatched. There are 15 residues in the CDR3. The germline V gene has CDR1 ENHRY and CDR2 SYGVKD. The CDR3 is CAISFLEQGKGEAFF. DNA of the CDR3: TGTGCCATCAGCTTCTTGGAACAGGGGAAGGGTGAAGCTTTCTTT.

The rearrangement joins TRBV7-9 to TRBJ2-2; no firm D call. CDR1 is SEHNR, CDR2 FQNEAQ, per germline (reference sequence). The CDR3 consists of 14 residues. V lost 9 bases and J lost 1, with 12 bases in between. This chain's CDR3 is CARGTSGNTGELFF. The CDR3, as DNA: TGTGCCAGAGGTACTTCCGGGAACACCGGGGAGCTGTTTTTT. The entire variable domain, with the rest obtained from reference TRBV7-9 and TRBJ2-2, is as follows: DTGVSQNPRHKITKRGQNVTFRCDPISEHNRLYWYRQTLGQGPEFLTYFQNEAQLEKSRLLSDRFSAERPKGSFSTLEIQRTEQGDSAMYLCARGTSGNTGELFFGEGSRLTVL.